Following are 15 T cell receptor beta chains from one sample sequenced in a study of CD4 T cells in relation to SARS-CoV-2 and coronaviruses. CD4+ T cells from unexposed donors were obtained before the COVID-19 pandemic (2011-2018). The cells were cultured for approximately ten days before CD4+ T cells were isolated. The table came from immunoSEQ multiplex PCR; TCRdb's copy has only in-frame clones and leaves some out. The table lists roughly 20,000 clones, over 70% of them singletons. No antigen has been assigned to these receptors. The sequencing input was CD4+ T cells from PBMCs, cultured in vitro. The receptors stem from a human donor in good health.

V is TRBV30 and J is TRBJ2-5, with 15 bases that match TRBD2. Looked up from germline, CDR1 is GTSNPN and CDR2 is SVGIG (reference sequence). V shed 5 bases, J shed 1 base, and the junction held 2 bases outside the gene matches. The CDR3 is made up of 15 amino acids. CDR3 nucleotides: TGTGCCTGGGGACTAGCGGGAGGGGCCCAAGAGACCCAGTACTTC. Translation: CAWGLAGGAQETQYF.

The rearrangement uses TRBV28 and TRBJ1-5, with a weak D call TRBD1 (6 bases). Per the germline V gene, CDR1 is MDHEN and CDR2 is SYDVKM. The V and J ends lost 6 bases and 2 bases respectively, with 11 bases between them. This CDR3 contains 14 residues. DNA for the CDR3: TGTGCCAGCAGACCCGCAGGGGGCAATCAGCCCCAGCATTTT. This gives the protein CASRPAGGNQPQHF.

V gene TRBV11-2 combines with J gene TRBJ2-7; 14 bases map to TRBD2. The CDR3 spans 15 residues. Germline CDR1 SGHAT, CDR2 FQNNGV. V lost 5 bases and J lost 3; bases outside the gene matches: 3. CDR3 protein: CASSRGTSGSYEQYF. The CDR3 DNA reads TGTGCCAGCAGCCGTGGGACTAGCGGGAGCTACGAGCAGTACTTC.

This chain links TRBV9 with TRBJ2-7; tentative D call: TRBD1 (6 bases). CDR3 length: 16 amino acids. The V end was cut by 0 bases, the J end by 4 bases, with 17 bases between. Germline V gene sequence: CDR1 SGDLS, CDR2 YYNGEE. The CDR3, as DNA: TGTGCCAGCAGCGTAGGTTTGACAGGAGTCCAGTACGAGCAGTACTTC. Amino acids: CASSVGLTGVQYEQYF.

This clone was detected only a few times. This sequence joins TRBV18 and TRBJ1-5; possible D gene TRBD1, 6 bases. Germline values: CDR1 KGHSH, CDR2 LQKENI. V was clipped by 6 bases and J by 5 bases, with 14 bases between them. This CDR3 region has 14 residues. The CDR3 spells CASSSGHRDQPQHF. The CDR3, as DNA: TGTGCCAGCTCGTCGGGACACCGAGATCAGCCCCAGCATTTT. Complete variable domain (other parts from reference TRBV18 and TRBJ1-5): NAGVMQNPRHLVRRRGQEARLRCSPMKGHSHVYWYRQLPEEGLKFMVYLQKENIIDESGMPKERFSAEFPKEGPSILRIQQVVRGDSAAYFCASSSGHRDQPQHFGDGTRLSIL.

The chain has TRBV27 and TRBJ2-5; the match to TRBD1 covers 7 bases. Germline V gene data show CDR1 as MNHEY and CDR2 as SMNVEV (reference sequence). Trimming at V came to 3 bases and at J to 2 bases, leaving 6 bases not matched to a gene. The CDR3 is 15 amino acids. As DNA, the CDR3 is TGTGCCAGCAGTTTGCTGGGGACAGAGCAAGAGACCCAGTACTTC. Encoded protein: CASSLLGTEQETQYF.

CDR3 sequence reads: CASSPGTGVMNTEAFF. CDR3 bases: TGTGCCAGCAGCCCGGGGACAGGGGTAATGAACACTGAAGCTTTCTTT. V and J are TRBV14 and TRBJ1-1; the match to TRBD1 covers 10 bases. With 4 bases clipped from V and 0 bases from J, the junction kept 5 bases outside the gene matches. CDR1 and CDR2 from the germline V gene are SGHDN and FVKESK. The CDR3 length is 16 residues.

The rearrangement uses TRBV3-1 (or the pseudogene TRBV3-2) and TRBJ1-3; D uncertain. The CDR3 totals 15 residues. Between the trimmed V and J ends, which lost 4 bases and 1 base, there was a span of 11 bases. In germline, CDR1 is LGHDT, CDR2 YNNKEL (reference sequence). CDR3 sequence: CASSRDGKSGNTIYF. The CDR3 DNA reads TGTGCCAGCAGCCGCGACGGCAAGTCTGGAAACACCATATATTTT.

V gene TRBV12-3 or TRBV12-4 combines with J gene TRBJ1-1, with no clear D. Trimming pared 6 bases from V and 4 bases from J, leaving 9 bases between. This CDR3 has 12 residues. CDR3 residues: CASRTGITEAFF. For the CDR3, the DNA is TGTGCCAGCAGGACCGGCATCACTGAAGCTTTCTTT.

This chain connects TRBV6-5 to TRBJ2-7; TRBD2 matches 7 bases. This CDR3 spans 14 amino acids. The ends lost 8 bases at V and 0 bases at J; junction bases unmatched: 7. Germline V gene sequence: CDR1 MNHEY, CDR2 SVGAGI. The CDR3 loop is CASRTGGGSYEQYF. CDR3 DNA sequence: TGTGCCAGCCGTACGGGGGGTGGCTCCTACGAGCAGTACTTC.

The rearrangement links TRBV5-1 to TRBJ2-3; the D gene is possibly TRBD2 (6 bases). This CDR3 region has 15 residues. In germline, CDR1 is SGHRS, CDR2 YFSETQ. Trimming took off 4 bases at V and 0 bases at J, with 12 bases between the two ends. The CDR3 protein is CASSPPAGSTDTQYF. CDR3 nucleotides: TGCGCCAGCAGCCCCCCAGCGGGCAGCACAGATACGCAGTATTTT.

The gene calls are TRBV30 and TRBJ2-1; the match to TRBD2 covers 7 bases. Germline V gene data show CDR1 as GTSNPN and CDR2 as SVGIG (reference sequence). V was clipped by 1 base and J by 0 bases; unmatched bases: 9. The CDR3 sequence is 17 residues long. CDR3 coding DNA: TGTGCCTGGAGTGGACTAGCAGCAAACCTCTCCTACAATGAGCAGTTCTTC. Translated: CAWSGLAANLSYNEQFF.

V and J are TRBV5-6 and TRBJ1-2; D uncertain. Germline V lookup: CDR1 SGHDT, CDR2 YYEEEE. V lost 0 bases to trimming and J lost 9 bases, with 12 bases between them. The CDR3 loop spans 13 amino acids. The CDR3 region is CASSLAVGNSYTF. CDR3 DNA sequence: TGTGCCAGCAGCTTGGCCGTCGGGAATAGCTACACCTTC.

V is TRBV30 and J is TRBJ1-6; D gene unclear. Germline CDR1 and CDR2: GTSNPN and SVGIG (reference sequence). V was trimmed by 0 bases and J by 4 bases, leaving 25 bases between them. CDR3 length: 20 amino acids. Here the CDR3 DNA reads TGTGCCTGGAGTGTGGGGAATCGGTTGTGGGGAAGGAGTTATAATTCACCCCTCCACTTT. It yields the protein CAWSVGNRLWGRSYNSPLHF. The complete variable domain, with remaining parts taken from reference TRBV30 and TRBJ1-6, reads SQTIHQWPATLVQPVGSPLSLECTVEGTSNPNLYWYRQAAGRGLQLLFYSVGIGQISSEVPQNLSASRPQDRQFILSSKKLLLSDSGFYLCAWSVGNRLWGRSYNSPLHFGNGTRLTVT.

The CDR3 DNA sequence: TGCGCCAGCAGCAGTGGACGGGGTGAAGCTTTCTTT. It codes for CASSSGRGEAFF. The V and J genes are TRBV5-1 and TRBJ1-1; unclear D gene. V shed 4 bases and J shed 7 bases, with 11 bases lying between them. CDR1 is SGHRS, CDR2 YFSETQ, per germline. This CDR3 has 12 amino acids.